This is a list of T cell receptor beta chains from one sample in a study of cytomegalovirus exposure and HLA in healthy donors. Profiled with immunoSEQ multiplex PCR; TCRdb holds only in-frame clones, not every one. This sample's table has roughly 120,000 clones. The material sequenced was PBMCs. These TCRs come from a man aged 40-50 years in good health and CMV-seronegative. Both conserved end residues are part of each CDR3. Fields, in order: V gene, D gene, J gene, CDR3 DNA, CDR3 protein. A D gene is named only where the DNA matches it firmly.

v_gene: TRBV18
d_gene: TRBD1
j_gene: TRBJ2-4
CDR3nt: TGTGCCAGCTCGCTCACAGGGGAGGCCAAAAACATTCAGTACTTC
CDR3aa: CASSLTGEAKNIQYF

v_gene: TRBV5-1
d_gene: TRBD1
j_gene: TRBJ1-4
CDR3nt: TGCGCCAGCAGCAACAGACAGGGGGGAGAGTATGAAAAACTGTTTTTT
CDR3aa: CASSNRQGGEYEKLFF

v_gene: TRBV11-2
d_gene: NA
j_gene: TRBJ2-7
CDR3nt: TGTGCCAGCTATGGCCACGAGCAGTACTTC
CDR3aa: CASYGHEQYF

v_gene: TRBV11-3
d_gene: TRBD1
j_gene: TRBJ2-7
CDR3nt: TGTGCCAGCAGCTTAGGTTGGTCAGGGGGCTTCTACGAGCAGTACTTC
CDR3aa: CASSLGWSGGFYEQYF

v_gene: TRBV30
d_gene: TRBD2
j_gene: TRBJ2-1
CDR3nt: TGTGCCTGGATGTACGGCGCGGGACTAGCGGGCGAGCAGTTCTTC
CDR3aa: CAWMYGAGLAGEQFF

v_gene: TRBV6-1
d_gene: NA
j_gene: TRBJ2-3
CDR3nt: TGTGCCAGCAGTGAAGTGCGGGGAGGCGCAGATACGCAGTATTTT
CDR3aa: CASSEVRGGADTQYF

v_gene: TRBV11-2
d_gene: TRBD2
j_gene: TRBJ2-1
CDR3nt: TGTGCCAGCAGCTTACGACTAGCGGGAAAGGATGAGCAGTTCTTC
CDR3aa: CASSLRLAGKDEQFF

v_gene: TRBV5-1
d_gene: NA
j_gene: TRBJ1-1
CDR3nt: TGCGCCAGCAGCTTGGCCGGGGCAGGGGCCCTGGGCACTGAAGCTTTCTTT
CDR3aa: CASSLAGAGALGTEAFF

v_gene: TRBV5-6
d_gene: TRBD1
j_gene: TRBJ2-3
CDR3nt: TGTGCCAGCAGCTTCCGGGACAGGGGTATTGATACGCAGTATTTT
CDR3aa: CASSFRDRGIDTQYF

v_gene: TRBV10-3
d_gene: TRBD2
j_gene: TRBJ2-7
CDR3nt: TGTGCCATCAGTGAGGACTTGGGACTAGCGGCCAGCTCCTACGAGCAGTACTTC
CDR3aa: CAISEDLGLAASSYEQYF

v_gene: TRBV18
d_gene: TRBD2
j_gene: TRBJ2-1
CDR3nt: TGTGCCAGCTCACCTGCGGGAGTAGTTTACAATGAGCAGTTCTTC
CDR3aa: CASSPAGVVYNEQFF

v_gene: TRBV7-3
d_gene: NA
j_gene: TRBJ2-3
CDR3nt: TGTGCCGCAATCTTAGGGGGTTTGGATACGCAGTATTTT
CDR3aa: CAAILGGLDTQYF

v_gene: TRBV7-3
d_gene: TRBD2
j_gene: TRBJ2-1
CDR3nt: TGTGCCAGCAGCATACAAACTCTAGCGGGAGGTTACAATGAGCAGTTCTTC
CDR3aa: CASSIQTLAGGYNEQFF

v_gene: TRBV11-3
d_gene: NA
j_gene: TRBJ1-1
CDR3nt: TGTGCCAGCAGCTTAGCGGTCGGCACTGAAGCTTTCTTT
CDR3aa: CASSLAVGTEAFF

v_gene: TRBV11-3
d_gene: NA
j_gene: TRBJ1-2
CDR3nt: TGTGCCAGCAGCTTAGATCCCCTGGACTCTCTAAAAGGATATGGCTACACCTTC
CDR3aa: CASSLDPLDSLKGYGYTF

v_gene: TRBV28
d_gene: NA
j_gene: TRBJ2-7
CDR3nt: TGTGCCAGCAGTTCCTCCAGGGAGCAGTACTTC
CDR3aa: CASSSSREQYF

v_gene: TRBV28
d_gene: NA
j_gene: TRBJ1-5
CDR3nt: TGTGCCAGCAGTTTATATCGGGGGAATCAGCCCCAGCATTTT
CDR3aa: CASSLYRGNQPQHF

v_gene: TRBV27
d_gene: TRBD1
j_gene: TRBJ2-1
CDR3nt: TGTGCCAGCAGTGGGGACAGGGGATACAATGAGCAGTTCTTC
CDR3aa: CASSGDRGYNEQFF